This TCR beta chain was sequenced for a study of shared clonotypes between healthy human individuals. As concerns this clone: The target antigen is unknown.

Study observations and caveats: A reduction in generation probabilities was seen for non-shared clonotypes relative to those shared by all four donors. The expectation was that sequencing depth would affect clonotype sharing among donors.

Germline V gene data show CDR1 as SGHRS and CDR2 as YFSETQ. Trimming shortened V by 2 bases and J by 4 bases, and 12 bases separated the two germline ends. The CDR3 consists of 15 residues. This table comes from immunoSEQ multiplex PCR, and its TCRdb copy is limited to in-frame clones, with some not included. The sample shows just over 2,000,000 clones, 85% to 95% of them seen only once. Input material: naive CD4+ T cells sorted from blood. Specified subset: CD45RA+ positively selected. V and J are TRBV5-1 and TRBJ2-2; a weak D match, TRBD1 (6 bases). The origin of this receptor is a man aged 18 to 30 in good health. CDR3 DNA: TGCGCCAGCAGCTTTGGGACAAAGAGCACCGGGGAGCTGTTTTTT. It translates to CASSFGTKSTGELFF.